This TCR beta chain appears in the sequencing data of a study of blood T cell repertoires in COVID-19 (dated by TCRdb to 2020 to 2021). At the level of the whole study: The collaborator samples originated in the United States, Italy and Spain and spanned the acute and convalescent phases of COVID-19. Subjects who had been exposed to COVID-19, were actively infected with it, or had recovered from it provided the deeply sampled blood TCRbeta repertoires that made up the dataset. Samples were obtained from the ongoing ImmuneRACE study (first 160 participants) and from 1,200 or so subjects provided by 6 global collaborators. A freely available public database, intended as a resource for researchers studying the immune response to SARS-CoV-2, is where the repertoires were released. Sample metadata almost always included a de-identified subject ID, COVID-19 status, age in years and sex. The material from the prospective study consisted of cDNA or gDNA derived from T cells, B-cell-depleted T cells, or PBMCs. Where HLA class I and class II types were available, the types were taken from metadata supplied by the sample provider, not from assay-based typing.

TCRbeta CDR3 regions were amplified from genomic DNA by means of the immunoSEQ Assay, a bias-controlled multiplex PCR. Processing in the source paper ran as follows. Nucleated cell counts per sample were estimated from amplification of reference gene primers within the assay. To quantify the absolute abundance of each unique TCRbeta CDR3 rearrangement, sequence reads were collapsed and filtered. Productive Simpson clonality was computed per sample as the square root of Simpson's diversity index over productive rearrangements. TCRdb mirrors the immuneACCESS table, restricted to in-frame sequences. Some clones are absent from its copies; in checked studies, under half trace to an unresolved V gene, and the reason for the others is unknown. V and J calls and clone size are those listed in that table; D and trimming were worked out from the DNA. This sample has approximately 100,000 clones in its table, and about 80% of those were observed once. Less than 11% of the sample rests with the top ten.

The CDR3, cysteine through phenylalanine, is 16 amino acids long. Of all the DNA, just the CDR3 is kept, 48 bases in frame from base 1. According to the germline V gene, CDR1 reads KGHSH and CDR2 reads LQKENI. Relative to germline, V is missing 3 bases and J is missing 0 bases, with 8 bases of the junction outside any gene match. The collaborating institutions used their own protocols to collect whole blood in K2EDTA tubes. For TCRbeta analysis, collaborators shipped samples as frozen whole blood, isolated PBMCs, or DNA extracted from either of those sample types. For this clone: Its antigen is not yet known. Base qualities are not provided; no much larger clone lies one nucleotide away.

The study at large found these results: How much clinical and demographic metadata was included differed by source and by participant, and the metadata was provided uncurated.

The rearrangement joined TRBV18 to TRBJ2-7; 7 nucleotides in the junction match TRBD2. The source is a man aged 65-85 years with acute or convalescent COVID-19. The sequenced sample was peripheral blood. Here is the DNA: TGTGCCAGCTCACCTACTCTGGCGGGAGTCTCCTACGAGCAGTACTTC. Its product reads: CASSPTLAGVSYEQYF. With the portions outside the CDR3 filled from the reference TRBV18 and TRBJ2-7 genes, the complete variable region becomes NAGVMQNPRHLVRRRGQEARLRCSPMKGHSHVYWYRQLPEEGLKFMVYLQKENIIDESGMPKERFSAEFPKEGPSILRIQQVVRGDSAAYFCASSPTLAGVSYEQYFGPGTRLTVT.